This T cell receptor (beta chain) was profiled in a study of blood T cell repertoires in COVID-19. As for the study in general: T cells, B-cell-depleted T cells, or PBMCs provided the cDNA or gDNA that served as material.

Original handling: For nucleated cells, counts were estimated from reference gene primer amplification. Data came from immunoSEQ multiplex PCR; TCRdb stores just in-frame clones and leaves some out. Clonal size and the V and J genes are those of that table, whereas D and trimming came from the DNA. The sample carries some 110,000 clones, 65% to 80% recorded once. This CDR3 comprises 14 residues. Between the trimmed V and J ends, which lost 1 base and 1 base, there was a span of 5 bases. CDR1 SGHVS and CDR2 FNYEAQ come from the germline V gene. This clone showed up just once. The V gene is TRBV7-6, the J gene TRBJ1-5; D call uncertain. The TCR was taken from a man in his fifties with acute or convalescent COVID-19. Source material: peripheral blood. The chain's CDR3 is CASSLDRSNQPQHF. DNA for the CDR3: TGTGCCAGCAGCTTAGACAGAAGCAATCAGCCCCAGCATTTT.